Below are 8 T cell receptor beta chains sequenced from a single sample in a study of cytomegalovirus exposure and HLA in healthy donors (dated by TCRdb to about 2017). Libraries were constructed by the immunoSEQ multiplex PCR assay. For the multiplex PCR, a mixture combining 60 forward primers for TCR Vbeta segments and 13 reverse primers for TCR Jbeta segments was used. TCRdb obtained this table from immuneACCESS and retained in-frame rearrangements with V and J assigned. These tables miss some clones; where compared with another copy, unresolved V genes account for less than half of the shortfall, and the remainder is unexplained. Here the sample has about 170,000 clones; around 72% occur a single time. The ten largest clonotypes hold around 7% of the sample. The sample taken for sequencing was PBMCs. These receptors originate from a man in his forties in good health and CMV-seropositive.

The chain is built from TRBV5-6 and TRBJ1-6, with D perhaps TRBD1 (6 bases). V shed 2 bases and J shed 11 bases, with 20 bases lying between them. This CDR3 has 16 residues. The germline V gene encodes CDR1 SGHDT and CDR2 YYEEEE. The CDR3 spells CASSLWGRRVQTPLHF. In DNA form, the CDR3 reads TGTGCCAGCAGCTTATGGGGGCGAAGGGTCCAAACACCCCTCCACTTT.

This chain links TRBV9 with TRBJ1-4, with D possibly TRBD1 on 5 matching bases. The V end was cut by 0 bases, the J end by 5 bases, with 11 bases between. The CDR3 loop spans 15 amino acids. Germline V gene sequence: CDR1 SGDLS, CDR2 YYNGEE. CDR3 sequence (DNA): TGTGCCAGCAGCGTAGCGGGGGGGGTGAATGAAAAACTGTTTTTT. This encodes CASSVAGGVNEKLFF.

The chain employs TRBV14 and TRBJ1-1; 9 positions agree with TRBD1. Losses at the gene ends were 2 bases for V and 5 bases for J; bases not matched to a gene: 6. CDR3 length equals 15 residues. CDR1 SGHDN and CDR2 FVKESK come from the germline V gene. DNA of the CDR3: TGTGCCAGCAGCCAACTAGGGACAGGGAAAACTGAAGCTTTCTTT. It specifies CASSQLGTGKTEAFF.

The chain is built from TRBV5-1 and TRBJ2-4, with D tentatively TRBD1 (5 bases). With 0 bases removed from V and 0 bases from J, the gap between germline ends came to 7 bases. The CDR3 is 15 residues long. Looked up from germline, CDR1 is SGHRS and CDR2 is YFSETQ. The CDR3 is CASSLEGLAKNIQYF. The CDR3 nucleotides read TGCGCCAGCAGCTTGGAGGGGCTAGCCAAAAACATTCAGTACTTC.

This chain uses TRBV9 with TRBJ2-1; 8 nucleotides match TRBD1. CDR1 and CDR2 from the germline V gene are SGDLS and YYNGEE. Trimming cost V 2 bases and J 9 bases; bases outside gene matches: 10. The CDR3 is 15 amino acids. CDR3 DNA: TGTGCCAGCAGCGTCCACCGGGACAGGTTTGCTGAGCAGTTCTTC. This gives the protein CASSVHRDRFAEQFF.

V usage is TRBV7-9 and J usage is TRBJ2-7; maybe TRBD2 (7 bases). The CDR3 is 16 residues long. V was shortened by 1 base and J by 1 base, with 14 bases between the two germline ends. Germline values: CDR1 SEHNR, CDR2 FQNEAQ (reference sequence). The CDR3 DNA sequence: TGTGCCAGCAGCTTAGAGGGGGGGGTCGGGTCCTACGAGCAGTACTTC. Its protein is CASSLEGGVGSYEQYF.

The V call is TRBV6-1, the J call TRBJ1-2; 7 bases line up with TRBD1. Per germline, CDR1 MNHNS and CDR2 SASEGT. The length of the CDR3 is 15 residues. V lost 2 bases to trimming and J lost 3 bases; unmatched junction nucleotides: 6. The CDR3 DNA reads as TGTGCCAGCAGTGAATCCGACAGGGAGGACTATGGCTACACCTTC. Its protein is CASSESDREDYGYTF.

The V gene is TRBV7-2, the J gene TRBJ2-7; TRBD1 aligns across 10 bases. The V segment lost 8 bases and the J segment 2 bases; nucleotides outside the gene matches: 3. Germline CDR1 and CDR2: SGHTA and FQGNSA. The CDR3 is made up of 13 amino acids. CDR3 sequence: CASRGTGAYEQYF. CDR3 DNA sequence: TGTGCCAGCCGGGGGACAGGGGCCTACGAGCAGTACTTC.